What follows are 5 T cell receptor beta chains derived from one specimen sequenced in a study of regulatory T cells in long-lasting Graves disease. Indicated time point: persistent/refractory GD, antithyroid drugs over 5 years with positive TRAb. TCR sequences were obtained from RNA taken from PBMCs. HTBI primers from iRepertoire and Arm-PCR of CDR3 regions yielded the TCR beta libraries. TCRdb analysed the multiplex PCR reads with MiXCR anew, one entry per CDR3 protein. The table lists about 420,000 distinct CDR3 sequences, roughly a quarter of them singletons. The source was peripheral blood mononuclear cells (PBMCs), collected when the disease was refractory, from a patient treated with antithyroid drugs. Source of these receptors: a female donor with Graves disease.

The chain uses TRBV20-1 and TRBJ1-1; the match to TRBD1 covers 7 bases. The CDR3 runs to 14 residues. Unmatched junction bases numbered 4, after V lost 2 bases and J lost 1 base. Germline CDR1 reads DFQATT; CDR2 reads SNEGSKA (reference sequence). CDR3 nucleotides: TGCAGTGCTAGACCGGGACAGTGGAACACTGAAGCTTTCTTT. Protein: CSARPGQWNTEAFF.

The chain combines TRBV20-1 with TRBJ2-7; 9 bases map to TRBD2. Germline CDR1 is DFQATT and CDR2 is SNEGSKA (reference sequence). CDR3 length equals 14 residues. The CDR3 DNA sequence: TGCCGACCGACCGCCGGGACTAGCTTGATCGAGCAGTACTTC. This encodes CRPTAGTSLIEQYF.

This clonotype was found a few times. The chain couples TRBV5-1 to TRBJ2-7; TRBD1 or TRBD2 may be the D gene (5 bases each). This CDR3 has 13 residues. Trimming pared 6 bases from V and 3 bases from J, leaving 13 bases between. Looked up from germline, CDR1 is SGHRS and CDR2 is YFSETQ. CDR3 amino acids: CASMVGTGYEQYF. Written as DNA, the CDR3 is TGCGCCAGCATGGTGGGGACGGGCTACGAGCAGTACTTC.

J is TRBJ1-5 and V is TRBV6-5, with D possibly matching TRBD1 (5 bases). The V gene's germline CDR1 is MNHEY and CDR2 SVGAGI. The length of the CDR3 is 15 residues. Trimming stripped 2 bases from V and 0 bases from J, with 8 bases between. CDR3 region: CASSYGAISNQPQHF. Written as DNA, the CDR3 is TGTGCCAGCAGTTACGGGGCGATTAGCAATCAGCCCCAGCATTTT.

This clonotype turned up a few times. CDR3 protein: CASSYGAQGAEAFF. The DNA for the CDR3 is TGTGCCAGCAGTTATGGTGCCCAGGGGGCTGAAGCTTTCTTT. The chain uses TRBV6-5 and TRBJ1-1, with TRBD1 matching 7 bases. V lost 3 bases and J lost 6; bases outside the gene matches: 7. Per the germline V gene, CDR1 is MNHEY and CDR2 is SVGAGI. This CDR3 comprises 14 residues.